This T cell receptor (beta chain) was obtained from a study of CD8 T cells in ankylosing spondylitis. Points from the study as a whole: Significant enrichment of disease-linked clones was reportedly seen in matched ankylosing spondylitis synovial fluid. Some motif variants had been reported before (in reactive arthritis synovial fluid and blood). With a CD8+ phenotype, disease-linked clones were relatively rare in peripheral blood. A TCR beta motif of eight highly homologous variants appeared characteristic of ankylosing spondylitis blood.

From the 5' RACE reads, TCRdb called clonotypes with MiXCR, one entry per CDR3 protein. The table has roughly 300,000 distinct CDR3 sequences, 8% seen once. A note on this clonotype: Its antigen is undetermined.

V was cut by 1 base and J by 2 bases, with 12 bases left in between. Germline V CDR1 and CDR2: LGHDT, YNNKEL (reference sequence). There are 16 residues in the CDR3. The source of this sequence is a male donor with ankylosing spondylitis. Sequenced: blood, either unsorted or a sorted T cell fraction (not recorded which). V usage is TRBV3-1 and J usage is TRBJ1-3; tentatively, D is TRBD1 (5 bases). DNA of the CDR3: TGTGCCAGCAGCCAAGCGGAGGGGAAACCTGGAAACACCATATATTTT. Its protein product is CASSQAEGKPGNTIYF.